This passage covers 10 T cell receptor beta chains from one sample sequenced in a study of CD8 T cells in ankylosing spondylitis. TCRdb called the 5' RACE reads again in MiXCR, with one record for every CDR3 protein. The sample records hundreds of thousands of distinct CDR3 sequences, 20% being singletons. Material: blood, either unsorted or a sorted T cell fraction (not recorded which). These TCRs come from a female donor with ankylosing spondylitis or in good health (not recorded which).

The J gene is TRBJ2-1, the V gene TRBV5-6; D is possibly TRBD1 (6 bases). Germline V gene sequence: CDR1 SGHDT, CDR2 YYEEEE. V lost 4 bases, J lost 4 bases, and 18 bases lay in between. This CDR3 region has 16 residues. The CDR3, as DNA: TGTGCCAGCAGCCGAACAGGGTTCCTAGGGTACAATGAGCAGTTCTTC. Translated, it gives CASSRTGFLGYNEQFF.

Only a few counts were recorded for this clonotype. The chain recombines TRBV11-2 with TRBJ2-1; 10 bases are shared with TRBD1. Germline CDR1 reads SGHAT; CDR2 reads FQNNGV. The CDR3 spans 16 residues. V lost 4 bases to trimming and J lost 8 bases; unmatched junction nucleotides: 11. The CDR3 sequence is CASSSNTGTGDHEQFF. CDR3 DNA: TGTGCCAGCAGCTCCAACACCGGGACAGGGGATCATGAGCAGTTCTTC.

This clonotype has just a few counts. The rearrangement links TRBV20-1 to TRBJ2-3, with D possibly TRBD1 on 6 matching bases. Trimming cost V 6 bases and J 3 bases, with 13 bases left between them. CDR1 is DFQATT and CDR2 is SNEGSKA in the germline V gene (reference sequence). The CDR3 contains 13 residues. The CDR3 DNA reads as TGCAGTGCCTGGCCAGGGGCAACAGATACGCAGTATTTT. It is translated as CSAWPGATDTQYF.

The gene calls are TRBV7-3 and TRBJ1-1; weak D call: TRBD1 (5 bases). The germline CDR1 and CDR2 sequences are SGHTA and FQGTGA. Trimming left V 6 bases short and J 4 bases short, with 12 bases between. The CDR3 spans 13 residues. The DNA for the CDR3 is TGTGCCAGCAGTCAAGGGACTCGCACTGAAGCTTTCTTT. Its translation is CASSQGTRTEAFF.

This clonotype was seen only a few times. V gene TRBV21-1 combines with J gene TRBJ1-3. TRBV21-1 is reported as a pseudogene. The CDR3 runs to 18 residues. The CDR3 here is CASSKVGRPLVGGNTIYF. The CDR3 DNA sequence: TGTGCCAGCAGCAAAGTTGGCAGACCTCTGGTCGGTGGAAACACCATATATTTT.

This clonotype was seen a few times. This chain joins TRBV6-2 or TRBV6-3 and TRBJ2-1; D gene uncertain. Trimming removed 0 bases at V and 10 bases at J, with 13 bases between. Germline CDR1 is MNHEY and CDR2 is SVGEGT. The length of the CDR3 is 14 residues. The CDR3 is CASSYSNRLGEQFF. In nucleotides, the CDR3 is TGTGCCAGCAGTTACTCGAATCGGTTAGGGGAGCAGTTCTTC.

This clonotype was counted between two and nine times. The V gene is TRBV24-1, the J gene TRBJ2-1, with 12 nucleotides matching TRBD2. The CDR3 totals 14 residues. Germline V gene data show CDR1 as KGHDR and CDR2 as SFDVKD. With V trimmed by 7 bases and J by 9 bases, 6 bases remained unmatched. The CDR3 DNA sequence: TGTGCCACCAGCGCTAGCGGGAGGGCTGGTGAGCAGTTCTTC. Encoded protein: CATSASGRAGEQFF.

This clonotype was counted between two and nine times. As DNA, the CDR3 is TGCGCCAGCAGCCAAGGGGCCAGGGGATCCTACGAGCAGTACTTC. Amino acid sequence: CASSQGARGSYEQYF. This chain joins TRBV4-3 and TRBJ2-7; possibly TRBD1 for D (6 bases). The length of the CDR3 is 15 residues. Trimming pared 1 base from V and 1 base from J, leaving 11 bases between. The germline V gene has CDR1 LGHNA and CDR2 YSLEER.

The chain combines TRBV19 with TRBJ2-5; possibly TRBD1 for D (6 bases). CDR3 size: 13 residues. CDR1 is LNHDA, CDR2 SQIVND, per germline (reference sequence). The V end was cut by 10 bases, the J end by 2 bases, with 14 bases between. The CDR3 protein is CATVGAIQETQYF. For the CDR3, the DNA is TGTGCCACGGTGGGGGCAATACAAGAGACCCAGTACTTC.

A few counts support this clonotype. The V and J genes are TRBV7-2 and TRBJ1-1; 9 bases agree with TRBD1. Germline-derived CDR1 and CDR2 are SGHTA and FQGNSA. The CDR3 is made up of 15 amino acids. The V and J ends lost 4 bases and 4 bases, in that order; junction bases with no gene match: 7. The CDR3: CASSWGDRDGTEAFF. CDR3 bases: TGTGCCAGCAGCTGGGGGGACAGGGACGGCACTGAAGCTTTCTTT.